This entry lists 25 T cell receptor beta chains sequenced from one sample in a study of blood T cells in healthy people across ages. Then a second PCR, running about 7 to 11 cycles, was carried out with a sample-barcoded 5' primer and a J-beta primer mix. TCRdb used MiXCR to reprocess the 5' RACE reads, holding one entry per CDR3 protein. The table lists about 900,000 distinct CDR3 sequences, about 48% of them singletons. The sample consisted of blood. The receptors stem from a man aged 30 to 39 in good health.

This clonotype was seen just once. Here the CDR3 reads CASRRLDSGNTIYF. The DNA of the CDR3 is TGTGCCAGCCGACGATTGGACTCTGGAAACACCATATATTTT. The chain couples TRBV13 to TRBJ1-3, with D uncertain. CDR1 is PRHDT and CDR2 is FYEKMQ in the germline V gene (reference sequence). With 8 bases removed from V and 0 bases from J, the gap between germline ends came to 11 bases. The CDR3 has 14 residues.

This clonotype occurred a few times. The V call is TRBV7-9, the J call TRBJ1-2; D is perhaps TRBD1 (5 bases). Germline loops: CDR1 SEHNR, CDR2 FQNEAQ (reference sequence). The V end lost 1 base, the J end lost 7 bases, and 10 bases lay between the germline ends. CDR3 length equals 13 residues. The CDR3 DNA sequence: TGTGCCAGCAGCTTAGGGGCGACAGTTGGCTACACCTTC. Translation gives CASSLGATVGYTF.

This clonotype was observed a few times. The V and J genes are TRBV20-1 and TRBJ2-3; no firm D call. The CDR3 consists of 13 residues. Trimming stripped 3 bases from V and 0 bases from J, with 7 bases between. Germline V gives CDR1 DFQATT, CDR2 SNEGSKA (reference sequence). CDR3 region: CSASGSSTDTQYF. The CDR3 DNA is TGCAGTGCTAGCGGGTCTAGCACAGATACGCAGTATTTT.

With respect to this clonotype: One junction end disagrees with the germline gene, perhaps due to a read error. This chain joins TRBV7-9 and TRBJ1-1, with TRBD1 as a possible D gene (6 bases). The length of the CDR3 is 13 residues. Per the germline V gene, CDR1 is SEHNR and CDR2 is FQNEAQ (reference sequence). For the CDR3, the DNA is TGTGCTAGCAGCGGCAGGGGTCGGACTGAAGCTTTCTTT. This codes for CASSGRGRTEAFF.

CDR3 region: CASSKSRDRLRETQYF. In DNA form, the CDR3 reads TGTGCCAGCAGTAAAAGCCGGGACAGGTTAAGAGAGACCCAGTACTTC. This chain joins TRBV7-2 and TRBJ2-5; TRBD1 aligns across 8 bases. CDR3 length equals 16 residues. Germline CDR1 is SGHTA and CDR2 is FQGNSA. V shed 6 bases and J 4 bases; nucleotides not matched to a gene: 13.

This clonotype appeared a few times. The CDR3 DNA reads as TGTGCCAGCAGTGACCCTCCGGACAGGGGCACAGATACGCAGTATTTT. It specifies CASSDPPDRGTDTQYF. V is TRBV25-1 and J is TRBJ2-3, with TRBD1 matching 8 bases. Germline lookup yields CDR1 MGHDK and CDR2 SYGVNS. V lost 3 bases to trimming and J lost 1 base; unmatched junction nucleotides: 6. This CDR3 comprises 16 residues.

For the CDR3, the DNA is TGTGCCAGCAGCGTAAACTCGGCCGGGGAGCTGTTTTTT. It codes for CASSVNSAGELFF. The V and J genes are TRBV7-2 and TRBJ2-2, with D unclear. Per the germline V gene, CDR1 is SGHTA and CDR2 is FQGNSA. Trimming removed 5 bases from V and 6 bases from J, with 10 bases in between. The CDR3 totals 13 residues.

The V gene is TRBV3-1, the J gene TRBJ2-1; TRBD1 might be the D (5 bases). Germline values: CDR1 LGHDT, CDR2 YNNKEL (reference sequence). V dropped 1 base and J dropped 7 bases, with 11 bases sitting between them. The CDR3 covers 14 residues. The CDR3 coding sequence is TGTGCCAGCAGCCAAGGCCAGGGATCTAATGAGCAGTTCTTC. Translating gives CASSQGQGSNEQFF.

This clonotype has only a few counts. J is TRBJ2-3 and V is TRBV25-1; D may be TRBD2 (5 bases). Trimming pared 3 bases from V and 3 bases from J, leaving 7 bases between. Germline assignment: CDR1 MGHDK and CDR2 SYGVNS. This CDR3 has 13 amino acids. The CDR3 here is CASSDWETDTQYF. Written as DNA, the CDR3 is TGTGCCAGCAGTGATTGGGAGACAGATACGCAGTATTTT.

CDR3 amino acids: CSQIRQGRNQPQHF. In DNA form, the CDR3 reads TGCAGTCAAATCCGGCAGGGACGAAATCAGCCCCAGCATTTT. This sequence joins TRBV20-1 and TRBJ1-5; perhaps TRBD1 as D (5 bases). Germline assignment: CDR1 DFQATT and CDR2 SNEGSKA (reference sequence). The germline V and J ends were trimmed by 8 bases and 4 bases, with 18 bases remaining between them. The CDR3 has 14 amino acids.

This sequence joins TRBV12-3 or TRBV12-4 and TRBJ2-1; 7 bases agree with TRBD1. The CDR3 is 11 amino acids. J was trimmed by 13 bases and V by 3 bases; bases with no gene match: 3. CDR3 nucleotide sequence: TGTGCCAGCAGTTTGGGGGACAGCCAGTTCTTC. As protein: CASSLGDSQFF.

The CDR3 loop reads CASSHQTGRYEQYF. The CDR3 region has the DNA TGCGCCAGCAGCCACCAGACAGGGCGGTACGAGCAGTACTTC. The chain employs TRBV4-1 and TRBJ2-7; 7 bases align to TRBD1. CDR3 length: 14 amino acids. Germline CDR1 and CDR2: MGHRA and YSYEKL. Germline trimming cut 3 bases from V and 4 bases from J; bases unmatched to any gene: 6.

This clonotype has just a few counts. In DNA form, the CDR3 reads TGTGCCAGCAGTTATGGACAGGGCGGACAGCCCCAGCATTTT. As protein: CASSYGQGGQPQHF. V gene TRBV6-5 combines with J gene TRBJ1-5, with TRBD1 identical over 8 bases. Looked up from germline, CDR1 is MNHEY and CDR2 is SVGAGI. The CDR3 has 14 amino acids. Losses at the gene ends were 3 bases for V and 7 bases for J; bases not matched to a gene: 5.

This chain joins TRBV6-6 and TRBJ2-7, with 9 bases matching TRBD1. This CDR3 spans 15 amino acids. Germline CDR1 MNHNY, CDR2 SVGAGI (reference sequence). The V and J ends lost 3 bases and 4 bases, in that order; junction bases with no gene match: 7. DNA of the CDR3: TGTGCCAGCAGTTATAAAACCGGGACAGGGTACGAGCAGTACTTC. Translating it yields CASSYKTGTGYEQYF.

This CDR3 reads CSARGGTGAYNEQYF. As DNA, the CDR3 is TGCAGTGCTAGAGGCGGGACAGGGGCCTACAATGAGCAGTACTTC. The gene calls are TRBV20-1 and TRBJ2-1; 10 bases match TRBD1. Judging by the DNA end, TRBJ2-7 fits better; the J call may be wrong. The CDR3 contains 15 residues. The germline V gene encodes CDR1 DFQATT and CDR2 SNEGSKA (reference sequence).

The chain uses TRBV12-3 or TRBV12-4 and TRBJ2-2, with TRBD1 identical over 10 bases. J was trimmed by 6 bases and V by 5 bases; bases with no gene match: 6. This CDR3 has 15 amino acids. The chain's CDR3 is CASSPAGQGSGELFF. The CDR3, as DNA: TGTGCCAGCAGTCCAGCGGGACAGGGGTCCGGGGAGCTGTTTTTT.

The chain carries TRBV2 and TRBJ1-6; TRBD1 is a possible D gene (5 bases). The V end lost 2 bases, the J end lost 12 bases, and 14 bases lay between the germline ends. Germline CDR1 and CDR2: SNHLY and FYNNEI. The CDR3 length is 14 residues. The DNA of the CDR3 is TGTGCCAGCAGTGAAAATGGGGGTATTCAACCCCTCCACTTT. This gives the protein CASSENGGIQPLHF. The entire variable domain, with the rest obtained from reference TRBV2 and TRBJ1-6, is as follows: EPEVTQTPSHQVTQMGQEVILRCVPISNHLYFYWYRQILGQKVEFLVSFYNNEISEKSEIFDDQFSVERPDGSNFTLKIRSTKLEDSAMYFCASSENGGIQPLHFGNGTRLTVT.

This clonotype was seen only a few times. This rearrangement joins TRBV5-6 to TRBJ2-7, with D hard to call. V lost 1 base and J lost 1, with 12 bases in between. Germline V CDR1 and CDR2: SGHDT, YYEEEE. This CDR3 is 15 amino acids long. In DNA form, the CDR3 reads TGTGCCAGCAGCTTGACGGGCTACGTTTCCTACGAGCAGTACTTC. Its translation is CASSLTGYVSYEQYF.

This chain links TRBV3-1 with TRBJ1-1; 8 nucleotides align to TRBD1. CDR3 length: 19 amino acids. In germline, CDR1 is LGHDT, CDR2 YNNKEL (reference sequence). Losses at the gene ends were 0 bases for V and 1 base for J; bases not matched to a gene: 13. The DNA of the CDR3 is TGTGCCAGCAGCCAAGATCGTGGAATTACAGGGGGTGCGAACACTGAAGCTTTCTTT. It translates to CASSQDRGITGGANTEAFF.

In regard to this clonotype: The junction departs from germline at one end; a sequencing error may be responsible. The CDR3 sequence is CASRGPDTQYF. The CDR3 bases are TGTGCTAGCAGGGGTCCAGATACGCAGTATTTT. The chain is built from TRBV28 and TRBJ2-3; D is possibly TRBD1 (6 bases). This CDR3 is built from 11 residues. Per germline, CDR1 MDHEN and CDR2 SYDVKM.

This chain uses TRBV29-1 with TRBJ1-1; weak D call: TRBD1 (5 bases). With 6 bases removed from V and 4 bases from J, the gap between germline ends came to 12 bases. CDR3 length: 12 residues. Germline CDR1 is SQVTM and CDR2 is ANQGSEA. CDR3 protein: CSVHHGGTEAFF. CDR3 coding DNA: TGCAGCGTCCATCACGGGGGCACTGAAGCTTTCTTT.

This chain uses TRBV10-3 with TRBJ2-2; a possible D gene is TRBD1 (5 bases). CDR1 ENHRY and CDR2 SYGVKD come from the germline V gene. The CDR3 is 14 residues long. The ends were cut back, 7 bases at V and 5 bases at J, with 14 bases in the middle. In nucleotides, the CDR3 is TGTGCCATCACTGCTGGACAACTGACCGGGGAGCTGTTTTTT. Protein sequence: CAITAGQLTGELFF.

Only a few counts were recorded for this clonotype. The genes are TRBV9 and TRBJ2-4; no firm D call. The tail of the sequence fits TRBJ2-7 better, so the J call may be wrong. The CDR3 length is 14 residues. Germline CDR1 reads SGDLS; CDR2 reads YYNGEE. CDR3 sequence: CASSVESFPYEQYF. DNA for the CDR3: TGTGCCAGCAGCGTAGAATCGTTCCCCTACGAGCAGTACTTC.

The CDR3 spells CASSVGHSNYGYTF. The DNA of the CDR3 is TGTGCCAGCAGCGTGGGCCATTCTAACTATGGCTACACCTTC. V and J are TRBV5-5 and TRBJ1-2; D is undetermined. The CDR3 loop spans 14 amino acids. Germline V lookup: CDR1 SGHKS, CDR2 YYEKEE (reference sequence). V was clipped by 4 bases and J by 0 bases, with 10 bases between them.

The gene calls are TRBV28 and TRBJ1-2; D gene ambiguous. Trimming removed 7 bases at V and 4 bases at J, with 7 bases between. Germline V CDR1 and CDR2: MDHEN, SYDVKM. This CDR3 is built from 11 residues. Here the CDR3 DNA reads TGTGCCAGCATCAACGGCTATGGCTACACCTTC. It specifies CASINGYGYTF.